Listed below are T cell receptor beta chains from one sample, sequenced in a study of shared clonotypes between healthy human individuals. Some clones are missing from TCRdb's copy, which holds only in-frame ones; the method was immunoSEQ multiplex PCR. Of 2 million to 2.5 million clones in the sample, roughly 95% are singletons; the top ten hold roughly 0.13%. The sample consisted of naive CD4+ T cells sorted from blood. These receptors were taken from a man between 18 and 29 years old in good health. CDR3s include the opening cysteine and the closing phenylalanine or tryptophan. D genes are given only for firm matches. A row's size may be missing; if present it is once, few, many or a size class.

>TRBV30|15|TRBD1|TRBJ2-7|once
TGTGCCTGGAGTGGGGGACAGGGGCGTATGTACGAGCAGTACTTC
CAWSGGQGRMYEQYF
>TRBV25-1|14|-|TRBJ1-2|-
TGTGCCAGCAGTGGGGATCAGGGTCGGAATGGCTACACCTTC
CASSGDQGRNGYTF
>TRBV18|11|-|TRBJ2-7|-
TGTGCCAGCTCATCCTCCTACGAGCAGTACTTC
CASSSSYEQYF
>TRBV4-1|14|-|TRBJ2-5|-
TGCGCCAGCAGCCTGGGACTTGTCGTAGAGACCCAGTACTTC
CASSLGLVVETQYF
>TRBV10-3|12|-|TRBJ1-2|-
TGTGCCATCAGCAAAGCTAACTATGGCTACACCTTC
CAISKANYGYTF
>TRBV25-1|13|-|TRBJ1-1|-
TGTGCCAGCAGTGGGCTTTTGAACACTGAAGCTTTCTTT
CASSGLLNTEAFF
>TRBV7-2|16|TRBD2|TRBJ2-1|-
TGTGCCAGCAGCTTAGAAGGGACTAGCGGGTGGGGTGAGCAGTTCTTC
CASSLEGTSGWGEQFF
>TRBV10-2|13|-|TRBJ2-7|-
TGCGCCAGCAGTGAGTCGGGGAGATACGAGCAGTACTTC
CASSESGRYEQYF
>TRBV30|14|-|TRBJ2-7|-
TGTGCCTGGGGCGACGAACAGGGAAACTACGAGCAGTACTTC
CAWGDEQGNYEQYF
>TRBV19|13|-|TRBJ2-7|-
TGTGCCAGTAGCCCCGGGTGGAACTACGAGCAGTACTTC
CASSPGWNYEQYF
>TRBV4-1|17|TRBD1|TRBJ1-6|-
TGCGCCAGCAGCCAAGACGGGACAGGGTGGTGGAATTCACCCCTCCACTTT
CASSQDGTGWWNSPLHF
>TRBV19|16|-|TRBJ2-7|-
TGTGCCAGTAGTATAGATCCCCCCGGACAATCCTACGAGCAGTACTTC
CASSIDPPGQSYEQYF
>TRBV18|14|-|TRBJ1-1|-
TGTGCCAGCTCACCCCTAGGAGACGGCACTGAAGCTTTCTTT
CASSPLGDGTEAFF
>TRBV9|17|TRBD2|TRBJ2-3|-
TGTGCCAGCAGCGTAGTTGGTGGTAGCGGGGGCACAGATACGCAGTATTTT
CASSVVGGSGGTDTQYF
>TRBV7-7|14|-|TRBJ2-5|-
TGTGCTAGCAGCAGAGGGGGGGCCCAAGAGACCCAGTACTTC
CASSRGGAQETQYF
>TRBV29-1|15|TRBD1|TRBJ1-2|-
TGCAGCGTTGGGGGGACAGACAATCCTAACTATGGCTACACCTTC
CSVGGTDNPNYGYTF
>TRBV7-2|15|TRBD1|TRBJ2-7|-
TGTGCCAGCAGCTCGCGGACAGGGAGGTCCTACGAGCAGTACTTC
CASSSRTGRSYEQYF
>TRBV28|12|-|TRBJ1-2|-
TGTGCCAGCAGTTTCGGCGTCTATGGCTACACCTTC
CASSFGVYGYTF
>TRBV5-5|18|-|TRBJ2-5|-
TGTGCCAGCAGCACCTGGGATTTGCCGGGACCCGACCAAGAGACCCAGTACTTC
CASSTWDLPGPDQETQYF
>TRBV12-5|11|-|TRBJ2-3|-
TGTGCTAGTGGGATAGGGGATACGCAGTATTTT
CASGIGDTQYF
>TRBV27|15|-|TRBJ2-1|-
TGTGCCAGCAGTTTTGTGTGGAGCTCCTACAATGAGCAGTTCTTC
CASSFVWSSYNEQFF
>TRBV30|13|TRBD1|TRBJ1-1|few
TGTGCCGAGGACAGGGGGGGCGACACTGAAGCTTTCTTT
CAEDRGGDTEAFF
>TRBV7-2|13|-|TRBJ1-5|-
TGTGCCAGCAGCTTAGAATCCAATCAGCCCCAGCATTTT
CASSLESNQPQHF
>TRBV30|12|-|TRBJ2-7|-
TGTGCCTGGAGTGGGAGTCCCTACGAGCAGTACTTC
CAWSGSPYEQYF
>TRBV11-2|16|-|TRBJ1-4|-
TGTGCCAGCAGCCAGATCGGGCGGGGTTTAGGAGAAAAACTGTTTTTT
CASSQIGRGLGEKLFF
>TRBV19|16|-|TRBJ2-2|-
TGTGCCAGTACCCTAGGCAGCCTGGGGAACACCGGGGAGCTGTTTTTT
CASTLGSLGNTGELFF
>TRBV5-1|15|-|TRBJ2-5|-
TGCGCCAGCAGCTTGGTTCTGCAGCCCCAAGAGACCCAGTACTTC
CASSLVLQPQETQYF
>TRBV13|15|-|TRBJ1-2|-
TGTGCCAGCAGCTTAGGCCCAGGGGAGGGATATGGCTACACCTTC
CASSLGPGEGYGYTF
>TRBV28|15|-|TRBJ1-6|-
TGTGCCAGCAGTGGAGGGGGGCGGGTTGATTCACCCCTCCACTTT
CASSGGGRVDSPLHF
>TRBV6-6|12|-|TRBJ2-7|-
TGTGCCAGCCGTGGGGGTAATTACGAGCAGTACTTC
CASRGGNYEQYF
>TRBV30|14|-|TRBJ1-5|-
TGTGCCTGGAGAAGGCAATATAGCAATCAGCCCCAGCATTTT
CAWRRQYSNQPQHF
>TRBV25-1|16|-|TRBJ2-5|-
TGTGCCAGCAGTGAACCAGGGCAGGGGGGAGGTGAGACCCAGTACTTC
CASSEPGQGGGETQYF
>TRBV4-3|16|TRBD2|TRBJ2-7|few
TGCGCCAGCAGCCAAGGAACAGCGGGGGAAGCCTACGAGCAGTACTTC
CASSQGTAGEAYEQYF
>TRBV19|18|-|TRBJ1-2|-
TGTGCCAGTAGTATGTCCTCGTTGCAGGCAGCCCACCCTGGCGGCTACACCTTC
CASSMSSLQAAHPGGYTF
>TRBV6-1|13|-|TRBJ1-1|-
TGTGCCAGCAGGACAACCCTGAACACTGAAGCTTTCTTT
CASRTTLNTEAFF
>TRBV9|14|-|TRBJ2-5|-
TGTGCCAGCAGCCCGAGGCCCTCTGGGGAGACCCAGTACTTC
CASSPRPSGETQYF
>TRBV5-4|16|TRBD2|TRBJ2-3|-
TGTGCCAGCAGCTTGGATTCCCTAGCGGGGTCATATACGCAGTATTTT
CASSLDSLAGSYTQYF
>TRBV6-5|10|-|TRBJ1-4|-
TGTGCCAGCAGTTCTGGGCAACTGTTTTTT
CASSSGQLFF
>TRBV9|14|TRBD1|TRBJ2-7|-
TGTGCCAGCAGCCTTACAGGGGATTCCTACGAGCAGTACTTC
CASSLTGDSYEQYF
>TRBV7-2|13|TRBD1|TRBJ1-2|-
TGTGCCAGCAGCCCACAGGGGGCTGGTGGCTACACCTTC
CASSPQGAGGYTF
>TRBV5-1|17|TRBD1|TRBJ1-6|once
TGCGCCAGCAGCTTTGGACAGGGGGGTAATTATAATTCACCCCTCCACTTT
CASSFGQGGNYNSPLHF
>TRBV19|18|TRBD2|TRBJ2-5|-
TGTGCCAGTAGTATAGAGGTCCACCTAGCGGGGTACCAAGAGACCCAGTACTTC
CASSIEVHLAGYQETQYF
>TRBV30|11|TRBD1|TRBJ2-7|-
TGTGCCTCCGGACAGGGTGTCGAGCAGTACTTC
CASGQGVEQYF
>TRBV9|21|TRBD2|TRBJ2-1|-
TGTGCCAGCAGCCCTCGAGGGGGAAGCGGGAGGGCCGTTAGGGGGTCCAATGAGCAGTTCTTC
CASSPRGGSGRAVRGSNEQFF
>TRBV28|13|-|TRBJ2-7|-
TGTGCCAGCAGTTTTTTGGGGGCTGAGGAGCAGTACTTC
CASSFLGAEEQYF
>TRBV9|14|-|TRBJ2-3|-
TGTGCCAGCAGCGTAGACCTAGCATCGGATACGCAGTATTTT
CASSVDLASDTQYF
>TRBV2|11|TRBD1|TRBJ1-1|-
TGTGCCAGCAGCAGGGGGACTGAAGCTTTCTTT
CASSRGTEAFF
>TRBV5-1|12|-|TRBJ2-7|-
TGCGCCAGCAGCATTGGACAGAGGGAGCAGTACTTC
CASSIGQREQYF
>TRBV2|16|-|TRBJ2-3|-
TGTGCCAGCAGTGATGATACGGGACTTAGCACAGATACGCAGTATTTT
CASSDDTGLSTDTQYF
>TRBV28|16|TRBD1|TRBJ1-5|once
TGTGCCAGCAGTTTAGAGACAGGGGTGAACAATCAGCCCCAGCATTTT
CASSLETGVNNQPQHF
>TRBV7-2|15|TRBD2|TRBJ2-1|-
TGTGCCAGCAGCTTTAGCGGGAGTCCCAACAATGAGCAGTTCTTC
CASSFSGSPNNEQFF
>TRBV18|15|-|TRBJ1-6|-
TGTGCCAGCTCACTACTGACGGACTATAATTCACCCCTCCACTTT
CASSLLTDYNSPLHF
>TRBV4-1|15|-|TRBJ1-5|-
TGCGCCAGCAGCCAAGGAGGGACAAGCAATCAGCCCCAGCATTTT
CASSQGGTSNQPQHF
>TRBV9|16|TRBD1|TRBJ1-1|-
TGTGCCAGCAGCGGCCGGGACAGGATTATGAACACTGAAGCTTTCTTT
CASSGRDRIMNTEAFF
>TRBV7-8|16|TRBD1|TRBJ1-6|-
TGTGCCAGCAGCTTAGCGCCAGGGGGAGTGGGTTCACCCCTCCACTTT
CASSLAPGGVGSPLHF